These 13 T cell receptor beta chains originate from one sample sequenced in a study of cytomegalovirus exposure and HLA in healthy donors. In the PCR, 60 Vbeta and 13 Jbeta primers were used. Some clones are missing from TCRdb's copy, which holds only in-frame ones; the method was immunoSEQ multiplex PCR. The profile shows 65,000 to 75,000 clones, 65% to 80% of them singletons. Sequenced: PBMCs. The receptors originated from a man aged 40-49 years in good health and CMV-seropositive.

The V gene is TRBV7-2, the J gene TRBJ2-6; 7 bases map to TRBD1. Germline V gene data show CDR1 as SGHTA and CDR2 as FQGNSA. The CDR3 is 17 residues long. The ends lost 0 bases at V and 2 bases at J; junction bases unmatched: 4. CDR3 amino acids: CASSLAAQGAGANVLTF. In DNA form, the CDR3 reads TGTGCCAGCAGCTTAGCCGCCCAGGGGGCTGGGGCCAACGTCCTGACTTTC.

The rearrangement joins TRBV2 to TRBJ1-6; D call uncertain. Germline-derived CDR1 and CDR2 are SNHLY and FYNNEI. V was pared by 8 bases and J by 10 bases, with 12 bases between. The CDR3 runs to 12 residues. Written as DNA, the CDR3 is TGTGCCAGCGCTACTTACGAATCACCCCTCCACTTT. This translates into CASATYESPLHF.

This chain uses TRBV5-1 with TRBJ1-1; tentative D call: TRBD1 (5 bases). Trimming left V 1 base short and J 5 bases short, with 15 bases between. Germline assignment: CDR1 SGHRS and CDR2 YFSETQ. The CDR3 is 15 residues long. The DNA of the CDR3 is TGCGCCAGCAGCTTGTCCCCTCTTGGGGGGACTGAAGCTTTCTTT. It encodes CASSLSPLGGTEAFF.

This clone occurred a few times. The chain employs TRBV19 and TRBJ1-1, with D maybe TRBD1 (6 bases). V lost 8 bases and J lost 0, with 10 bases in between. Germline values: CDR1 LNHDA, CDR2 SQIVND (reference sequence). The CDR3 runs 13 residues. This chain's CDR3 is CASLRGMNTEAFF. For the CDR3, the DNA is TGTGCCAGTCTCAGGGGTATGAACACTGAAGCTTTCTTT.

This rearrangement joins TRBV10-3 to TRBJ2-2; 9 positions match TRBD1. The CDR3 is 16 residues long. The trim removed 3 bases at V and 1 base at J, leaving 3 bases unmatched. Looked up from germline, CDR1 is ENHRY and CDR2 is SYGVKD. Here the CDR3 DNA reads TGTGCCATCAGTGACCGGGACAGGGTGAACACCGGGGAGCTGTTTTTT. This sequence encodes CAISDRDRVNTGELFF.

The V gene is TRBV29-1, the J gene TRBJ1-5, with D unresolved. Germline values: CDR1 SQVTM, CDR2 ANQGSEA. The V end was cut by 7 bases, the J end by 2 bases, with 9 bases between. This CDR3 comprises 12 residues. For the CDR3, the DNA is TGCAGCGCCCAGGAGGGCAATCAGCCCCAGCATTTT. It translates to CSAQEGNQPQHF.

Concerning this clone itself: The sample holds other DNA sequences that translate to the same CDR3. J is TRBJ1-1 and V is TRBV15; weak D call: TRBD1 (6 bases). The V gene's germline CDR1 is LNHNV and CDR2 YYDKDF (reference sequence). The V end lost 4 bases, the J end lost 1 base, and 16 bases lay between the germline ends. CDR3 length: 16 amino acids. The CDR3 reads CATSTPGQGSNTEAFF. Written as DNA, the CDR3 is TGTGCCACCAGCACCCCGGGGCAGGGGTCGAACACTGAAGCTTTCTTT.

The rearrangement uses TRBV10-3 and TRBJ1-2, with TRBD1 identical over 8 bases. The V segment lost 4 bases and the J segment 0 bases; nucleotides outside the gene matches: 10. The germline gives CDR1 ENHRY, CDR2 SYGVKD. This CDR3 spans 17 amino acids. The CDR3 DNA reads TGTGCCATCAGTGCCGGGACAGGACCCAATTCTAACTATGGCTACACCTTC. As protein: CAISAGTGPNSNYGYTF.

The chain carries TRBV10-3 and TRBJ1-1, with 9 positions matching TRBD1. V trimming: 5 bases; J trimming: 1 base; junction bases outside the gene matches: 5. Germline V gives CDR1 ENHRY, CDR2 SYGVKD. The CDR3 sequence is 15 residues long. The CDR3 DNA follows: TGTGCCATCAGTAATCCGGGACAGGGGAACACTGAAGCTTTCTTT. This codes for CAISNPGQGNTEAFF.

V and J are TRBV6-5 and TRBJ2-3, with D uncertain. Trimming cost V 4 bases and J 2 bases, with 13 bases left between them. Germline CDR1 and CDR2: MNHEY and SVGAGI. The CDR3 extends over 15 amino acids. The chain's CDR3 is CASSWQAASTDTQYF. In nucleotides, the CDR3 is TGTGCCAGCAGTTGGCAGGCTGCTTCCACAGATACGCAGTATTTT.

The rearrangement uses TRBV18 and TRBJ2-5; D possibly corresponds to TRBD2 (7 bases). The end of the DNA fits TRBJ2-7 better, so the J call may be wrong. The CDR3 has 15 residues. Germline V gene data show CDR1 as KGHSH and CDR2 as LQKENI. The CDR3 coding sequence is TGTGCCAGCTCACCAAATCATAGGGGGGGGAACGAGCAGTACTTC. Translated, it gives CASSPNHRGGNEQYF.

V and J are TRBV19 and TRBJ1-2; D ambiguous. Per germline, CDR1 LNHDA and CDR2 SQIVND (reference sequence). The CDR3 runs to 13 residues. Trimming shortened V by 3 bases and J by 7 bases, and 12 bases separated the two germline ends. The CDR3 DNA follows: TGTGCCAGTAGTATTAATCGCCGGGGTGGCTACACCTTC. Translated, it gives CASSINRRGGYTF. The entire variable domain, with the rest obtained from reference TRBV19 and TRBJ1-2, is as follows: DGGITQSPKYLFRKEGQNVTLSCEQNLNHDAMYWYRQDPGQGLRLIYYSQIVNDFQKGDIAEGYSVSREKKESFPLTVTSAQKNPTAFYLCASSINRRGGYTFGSGTRLTVV.

V gene TRBV19 combines with J gene TRBJ2-2; the D is unclear. This CDR3 has 13 amino acids. In germline, CDR1 is LNHDA, CDR2 SQIVND (reference sequence). Trimming pared 5 bases from V and 9 bases from J, leaving 13 bases between. Here the CDR3 DNA reads TGTGCCAGTAGTCCCAGATCGTACCGGGAGCTGTTTTTT. Its protein product is CASSPRSYRELFF.